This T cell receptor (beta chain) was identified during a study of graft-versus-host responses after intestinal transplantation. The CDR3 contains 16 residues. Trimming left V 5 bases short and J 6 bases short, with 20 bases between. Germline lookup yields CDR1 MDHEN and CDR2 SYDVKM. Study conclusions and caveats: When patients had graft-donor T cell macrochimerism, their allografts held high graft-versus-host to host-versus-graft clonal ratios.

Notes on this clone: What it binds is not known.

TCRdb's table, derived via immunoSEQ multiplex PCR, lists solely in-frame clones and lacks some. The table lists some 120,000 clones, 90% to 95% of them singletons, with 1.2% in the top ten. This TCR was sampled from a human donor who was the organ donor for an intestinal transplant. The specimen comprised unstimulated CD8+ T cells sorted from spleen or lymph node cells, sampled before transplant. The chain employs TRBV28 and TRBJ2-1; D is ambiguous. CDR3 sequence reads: CASSQALAIGVNEQFF. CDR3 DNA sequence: TGTGCCAGCAGTCAAGCCTTGGCCATAGGAGTCAATGAGCAGTTCTTC.